The 24 T cell receptor beta chains presented below share a single source sample, sequenced in a study of cytomegalovirus exposure and HLA in healthy donors. The PCR contained 60 Vbeta and 13 Jbeta primers. This table comes from immunoSEQ multiplex PCR, and its TCRdb copy is limited to in-frame clones, with some not included. The sample lists about 170,000 clones, approximately 73% seen once, with 4.5% to 5.5% in the top ten. Material for sequencing was PBMCs. The source of these receptors is a woman between 18 and 30 years old in good health and CMV-seropositive.

This chain links TRBV12-5 with TRBJ2-1; D ambiguous. The length of the CDR3 is 12 residues. V lost 3 bases to trimming and J lost 4 bases, with 4 bases between them. CDR1 LGHNT and CDR2 FRNRAP come from the germline V gene. The CDR3 DNA sequence: TGTGCTAGTGGTTTTGAGTACAATGAGCAGTTCTTC. It is translated as CASGFEYNEQFF.

V and J are TRBV9 and TRBJ1-1; D uncertain. Germline-derived CDR1 and CDR2 are SGDLS and YYNGEE. Trimming stripped 4 bases from V and 2 bases from J, with 15 bases between. The CDR3 loop spans 15 amino acids. The DNA of the CDR3 is TGTGCCAGCAGCCGCTACAGCGGGGATAACACTGAAGCTTTCTTT. Translation: CASSRYSGDNTEAFF.

This chain connects TRBV6-6 to TRBJ2-1, with no clear D. The V gene's germline CDR1 is MNHNY and CDR2 SVGAGI (reference sequence). V was shortened by 4 bases and J by 2 bases, with 6 bases between the two germline ends. The CDR3 totals 13 residues. CDR3: CASSFEAYNEQFF. CDR3 DNA sequence: TGTGCCAGCAGTTTTGAGGCCTACAATGAGCAGTTCTTC.

This clone was counted only a few times. At one end the junction does not follow the germline gene, possibly because of a read error. The chain carries TRBV7-7 and TRBJ2-5; TRBD1 agrees at 10 bases. The germline V gene encodes CDR1 SSHAT and CDR2 FNYEAQ (reference sequence). CDR3 length: 15 amino acids. CDR3 nucleotide sequence: TGTGCTAGCAGCTTAGACCGGGACAGGGGAGAGACCCAGTACTTC. It is translated as CASSLDRDRGETQYF. Variable domain in full (rest from reference TRBV7-7 and TRBJ2-5): GAGVSQSPRYKVTKRGQDVTLRCDPISSHATLYWYQQALGQGPEFLTYFNYEAQPDKSGLPSDRFSAERPEGSISTLTIQRTEQRDSAMYRCASSLDRDRGETQYFGPGTRLLVL.

The chain uses TRBV2 and TRBJ1-1, with D uncertain. The CDR3 has 10 amino acids. Germline lookup yields CDR1 SNHLY and CDR2 FYNNEI. V dropped 6 bases and J dropped 7 bases, with 6 bases sitting between them. The CDR3 reads CASRGSEAFF. Here the CDR3 DNA reads TGTGCCAGCAGGGGGAGTGAAGCTTTCTTT.

This chain connects TRBV4-2 to TRBJ1-4, with D unresolved. V was pared by 4 bases and J by 6 bases, with 18 bases between. There are 16 residues in the CDR3. Germline loops: CDR1 LGHNA, CDR2 YNFKEQ. This CDR3 is CASSPTPGESDEKLFF. In DNA, the CDR3 is TGTGCCAGCAGCCCCACCCCCGGGGAGTCAGATGAAAAACTGTTTTTT.

The chain joins TRBV7-6 to TRBJ2-5, with 13 bases lining up with TRBD2. V was clipped by 5 bases and J by 1 base; unmatched bases: 4. Germline values: CDR1 SGHVS, CDR2 FNYEAQ. The CDR3 length is 16 residues. CDR3 amino acids: CASSPRLAGGQETQYF. The CDR3, as DNA: TGTGCCAGCAGCCCGCGACTAGCGGGGGGCCAAGAGACCCAGTACTTC.

This rearrangement joins TRBV13 to TRBJ1-1; tentative D call: TRBD1 (5 bases). The CDR3 consists of 14 residues. The V end lost 5 bases, the J end lost 5 bases, and 15 bases lay between the germline ends. Germline values: CDR1 PRHDT, CDR2 FYEKMQ (reference sequence). The CDR3 nucleotides read TGTGCCAGCAGCGCCACAGGTTCCAGAACTGAAGCTTTCTTT. It yields the protein CASSATGSRTEAFF.

This clone appeared a few times. V usage is TRBV5-1 and J usage is TRBJ2-3; D possibly corresponds to TRBD2 (5 bases). The CDR3 runs to 15 residues. Germline-derived CDR1 and CDR2 are SGHRS and YFSETQ. V was pared by 3 bases and J by 6 bases, with 17 bases between. The CDR3 protein is CASSWSGDTGDTQYF. CDR3 DNA sequence: TGCGCCAGCAGCTGGAGCGGAGACACGGGGGATACGCAGTATTTT.

The rearrangement joins TRBV7-2 to TRBJ2-7; D is uncertain. Germline assignment: CDR1 SGHTA and CDR2 FQGNSA. V shed 5 bases and J shed 7 bases, with 12 bases lying between them. The CDR3 is 12 amino acids. The CDR3 nucleotides are TGTGCCAGCAGCCCCACCTTCGGGGAGCAGTACTTC. Residues: CASSPTFGEQYF. The full variable domain, in which reference TRBV7-2 and TRBJ2-7 provide the parts outside the CDR3, is GAGVSQSPSNKVTEKGKDVELRCDPISGHTALYWYRQSLGQGLEFLIYFQGNSAPDKSGLPSDRFSAERTGGSVSTLTIQRTQQEDSAVYLCASSPTFGEQYFGPGTRLTVT.

The table lists this clone with a few counts. The chain uses TRBV7-3 and TRBJ2-3; D not certain. Trimming cost V 0 bases and J 2 bases, with 9 bases left between them. This CDR3 spans 15 amino acids. Germline V gives CDR1 SGHTA, CDR2 FQGTGA. DNA of the CDR3: TGTGCCAGCAGCTTAACCTTACTACCCACAGATACGCAGTATTTT. Protein: CASSLTLLPTDTQYF.

This clone was seen a few times. The CDR3 loop is CAISDTGGDEQYF. The CDR3 bases are TGTGCCATCAGTGATACAGGGGGCGACGAGCAGTACTTC. The chain recombines TRBV10-3 with TRBJ2-7; TRBD1 aligns across 9 bases. CDR1 and CDR2 (germline): ENHRY, SYGVKD. V dropped 3 bases and J dropped 5; count of bases not matched to a gene: 2. This CDR3 is 13 amino acids long.

The chain carries TRBV9 and TRBJ1-2; D perhaps matches TRBD1 (5 bases). V shed 4 bases and J shed 7 bases, with 20 bases lying between them. The CDR3 extends over 15 amino acids. Looked up from germline, CDR1 is SGDLS and CDR2 is YYNGEE. In nucleotides, the CDR3 is TGTGCCAGCAGCCCTGGGGGGATATTGGCCGTTGGCTACACCTTC. It is translated as CASSPGGILAVGYTF. Filled out from reference TRBV9 and TRBJ1-2, the complete variable domain reads DSGVTQTPKHLITATGQRVTLRCSPRSGDLSVYWYQQSLDQGLQFLIQYYNGEERAKGNILERFSAQQFPDLHSELNLSSLELGDSALYFCASSPGGILAVGYTFGSGTRLTVV.

This clone was observed a few times. The V call is TRBV28, the J call TRBJ2-7, with TRBD2 matching over 13 bases. Germline values: CDR1 MDHEN, CDR2 SYDVKM. Trimming took 6 bases from V and 6 from J; bases not matched to a gene: 5. The CDR3 runs to 14 residues. As DNA, the CDR3 is TGTGCCAGCAGGACGGGACTAGCGGGGCTCGAGCAGTACTTC. It yields the protein CASRTGLAGLEQYF.

The V and J genes are TRBV5-6 and TRBJ2-7, with TRBD2 identical over 7 bases. The CDR3 loop spans 14 amino acids. Germline CDR1 reads SGHDT; CDR2 reads YYEEEE. V gave up 3 bases and J gave up 3 bases; unmatched junction bases: 6. CDR3 loop: CASSSGGSDYEQYF. The CDR3 DNA follows: TGTGCCAGCAGCTCAGGCGGGAGTGACTACGAGCAGTACTTC.

The chain employs TRBV28 and TRBJ2-1, with no clear D. V lost 5 bases, J lost 3 bases, and 5 bases lay in between. The germline V gene has CDR1 MDHEN and CDR2 SYDVKM. The CDR3 contains 12 residues. The CDR3 loop is CASSADYNEQFF. In nucleotides, the CDR3 is TGTGCCAGCAGTGCAGACTACAATGAGCAGTTCTTC. Supplemented by reference TRBV28 and TRBJ2-1, the full variable domain reads DVKVTQSSRYLVKRTGEKVFLECVQDMDHENMFWYRQDPGLGLRLIYFSYDVKMKEKGDIPEGYSVSREKKERFSLILESASTNQTSMYLCASSADYNEQFFGPGTRLTVL.

This clone was counted only a few times. The genes are TRBV7-9 and TRBJ2-2; D is ambiguous. The CDR3 runs 15 residues. Germline V gene lookup returns CDR1 SEHNR and CDR2 FQNEAQ (reference sequence). V was shortened by 0 bases and J by 4 bases, with 9 bases between the two germline ends. CDR3 nucleotide sequence: TGTGCCAGCAGCTTAGCGGCGCCGGGCACCGGGGAGCTGTTTTTT. Translating gives CASSLAAPGTGELFF.

The rearrangement joins TRBV5-4 to TRBJ2-2; 7 nucleotides line up with TRBD1. CDR3 length: 12 amino acids. The V and J ends lost 4 bases and 11 bases, in that order; junction bases with no gene match: 5. Germline V gene data show CDR1 as SGHNT and CDR2 as YYREEE (reference sequence). The CDR3 region is CASSIGGGELFF. The CDR3 DNA reads TGTGCCAGCAGCATAGGGGGCGGAGAGCTGTTTTTT.

The J gene is TRBJ1-1, the V gene TRBV29-1; 11 nucleotides align to TRBD1. The germline CDR1 and CDR2 sequences are SQVTM and ANQGSEA. The V gene end was trimmed by 3 bases and the J gene end by 7 bases; junction bases not matched to a gene: 13. This CDR3 spans 16 amino acids. The CDR3, as DNA: TGCAGCGTTGATCCCTTGGACAGGGGGCTTCGTTTTGAAGCTTTCTTT. Its translation: CSVDPLDRGLRFEAFF. The whole variable domain, remainder taken from reference TRBV29-1 and TRBJ1-1, is SAVISQKPSRDICQRGTSLTIQCQVDSQVTMMFWYRQQPGQSLTLIATANQGSEATYESGFVIDKFPISRPNLTFSTLTVSNMSPEDSSIYLCSVDPLDRGLRFEAFFGQGTRLTVV.

The V call is TRBV7-9, the J call TRBJ2-1; 9 positions agree with TRBD1. The germline V gene has CDR1 SEHNR and CDR2 FQNEAQ (reference sequence). The length of the CDR3 is 17 residues. Trimming removed 5 bases from V and 1 base from J; junction bases left unmatched: 9. The CDR3 spells CASSPRTGDSSYNEQFF. Written as DNA, the CDR3 is TGTGCCAGCAGCCCCCGGACAGGGGACTCATCCTACAATGAGCAGTTCTTC.

The chain links TRBV10-2 to TRBJ1-5; D ambiguous. The CDR3 covers 15 residues. Trimming left V 0 bases short and J 1 base short, with 7 bases between. Germline CDR1 WSHSY, CDR2 SAAADI. CDR3 nucleotide sequence: TGCGCCAGCAGTGAGTCGAGATTAAGCAATCAGCCCCAGCATTTT. This gives the protein CASSESRLSNQPQHF.

In this sample, this clone turned up a few times. The chain links TRBV5-1 to TRBJ1-5, with 10 bases lining up with TRBD1. Germline CDR1 is SGHRS and CDR2 is YFSETQ. The CDR3 spans 15 residues. Trimming at V came to 4 bases and at J to 6 bases, leaving 7 bases not matched to a gene. The CDR3 spells CASSEGGQGSQPQHF. Here the CDR3 DNA reads TGCGCCAGCAGCGAAGGGGGACAGGGGAGTCAGCCCCAGCATTTT.

With regard to this clone: An end of the junction does not agree with germline; a read error may underlie this. The chain employs TRBV9 and TRBJ1-1; D may be TRBD1 (5 bases). CDR3 size: 8 residues. Germline V lookup: CDR1 SGDLS, CDR2 YYNGEE. CDR3 nucleotide sequence: TGTGCCAGCAGCACCGGACAATTT. It is translated as CASSTGQF.

This clone was recorded a few times. The CDR3 protein is CASSLVGQETQYF. As DNA, the CDR3 is TGTGCCAGCAGTCTTGTCGGCCAAGAGACCCAGTACTTC. The chain joins TRBV6-1 to TRBJ2-5; D gene unclear. CDR3 length: 13 residues. Germline-derived CDR1 and CDR2 are MNHNS and SASEGT. V gave up 5 bases and J gave up 1 base, with 8 bases separating them.